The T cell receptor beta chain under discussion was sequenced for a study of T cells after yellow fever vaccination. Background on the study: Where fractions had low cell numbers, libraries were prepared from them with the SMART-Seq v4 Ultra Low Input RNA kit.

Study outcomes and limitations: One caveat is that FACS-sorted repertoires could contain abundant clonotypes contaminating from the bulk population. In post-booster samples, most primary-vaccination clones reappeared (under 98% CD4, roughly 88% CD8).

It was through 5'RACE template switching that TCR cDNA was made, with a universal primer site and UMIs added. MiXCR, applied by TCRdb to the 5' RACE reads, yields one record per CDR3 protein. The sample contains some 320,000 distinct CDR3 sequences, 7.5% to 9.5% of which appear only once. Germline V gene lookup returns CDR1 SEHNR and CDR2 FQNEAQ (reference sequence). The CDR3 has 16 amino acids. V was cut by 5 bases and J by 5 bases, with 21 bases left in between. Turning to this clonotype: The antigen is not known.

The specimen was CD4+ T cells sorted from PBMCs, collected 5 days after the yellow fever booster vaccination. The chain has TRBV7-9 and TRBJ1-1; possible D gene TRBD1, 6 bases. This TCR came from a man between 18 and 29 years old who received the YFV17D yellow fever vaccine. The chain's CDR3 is CASSHPPSGAITEAFF. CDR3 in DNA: TGTGCCAGCAGCCACCCGCCCTCGGGGGCCATAACTGAAGCTTTCTTT.